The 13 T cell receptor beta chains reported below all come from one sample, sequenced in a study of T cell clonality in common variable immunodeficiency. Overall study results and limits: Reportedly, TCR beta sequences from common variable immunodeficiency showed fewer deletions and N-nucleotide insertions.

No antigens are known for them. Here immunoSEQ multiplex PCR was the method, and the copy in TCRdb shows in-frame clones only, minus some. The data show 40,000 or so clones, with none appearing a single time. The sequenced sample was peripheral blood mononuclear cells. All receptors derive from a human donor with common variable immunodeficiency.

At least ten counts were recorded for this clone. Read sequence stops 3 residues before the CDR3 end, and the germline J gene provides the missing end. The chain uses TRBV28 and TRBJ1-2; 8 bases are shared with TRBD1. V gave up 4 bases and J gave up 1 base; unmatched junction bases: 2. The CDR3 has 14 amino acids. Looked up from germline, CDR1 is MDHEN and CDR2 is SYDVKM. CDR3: CASSSDRGNYGYTF. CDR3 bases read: TGTGCCAGCAGTTCTGACAGGGGTAACTATGGC.

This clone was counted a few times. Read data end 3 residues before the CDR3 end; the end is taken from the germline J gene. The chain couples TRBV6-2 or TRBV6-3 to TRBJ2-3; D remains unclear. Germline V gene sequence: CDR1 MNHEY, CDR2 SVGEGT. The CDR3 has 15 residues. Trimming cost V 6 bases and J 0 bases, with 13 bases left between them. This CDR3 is CASRLDMTSTDTQYF. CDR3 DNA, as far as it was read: TGTGCCAGCAGGCTCGATATGACTAGCACAGATACG.

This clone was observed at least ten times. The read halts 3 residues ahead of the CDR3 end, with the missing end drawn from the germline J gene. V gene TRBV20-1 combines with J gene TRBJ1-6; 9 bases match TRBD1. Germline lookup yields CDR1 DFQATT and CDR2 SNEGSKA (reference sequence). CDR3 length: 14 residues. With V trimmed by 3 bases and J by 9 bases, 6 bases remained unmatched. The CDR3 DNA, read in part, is TGCAGTGCTAGTCTTGGGACAGGGTTTTCACCC. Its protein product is CSASLGTGFSP. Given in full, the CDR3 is CSASLGTGFSPLHF.

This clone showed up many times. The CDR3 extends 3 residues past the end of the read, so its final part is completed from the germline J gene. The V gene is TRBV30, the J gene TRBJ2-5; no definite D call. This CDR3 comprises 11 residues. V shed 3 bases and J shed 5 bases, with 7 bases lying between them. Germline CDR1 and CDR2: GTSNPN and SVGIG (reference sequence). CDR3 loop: CAWRGEETQYF. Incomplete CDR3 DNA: TGTGCCTGGAGAGGTGAGGAGACC.

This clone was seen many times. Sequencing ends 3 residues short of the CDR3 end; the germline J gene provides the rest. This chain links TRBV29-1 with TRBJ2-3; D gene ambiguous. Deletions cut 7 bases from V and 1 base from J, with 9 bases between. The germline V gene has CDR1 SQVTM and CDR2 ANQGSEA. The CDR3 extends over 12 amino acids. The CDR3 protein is CSATSGTDTQYF. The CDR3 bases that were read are TGCAGCGCCACTTCGGGCACAGATACG.

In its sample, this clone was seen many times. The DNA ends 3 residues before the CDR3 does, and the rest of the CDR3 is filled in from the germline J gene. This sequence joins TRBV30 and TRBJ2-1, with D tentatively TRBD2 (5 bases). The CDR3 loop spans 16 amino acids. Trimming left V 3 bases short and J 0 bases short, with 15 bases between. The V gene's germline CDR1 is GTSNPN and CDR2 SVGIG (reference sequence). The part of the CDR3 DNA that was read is TGTGCCTGGAGGAAAAGCGGCCTTAGCTCCTACAATGAG. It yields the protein CAWRKSGLSSYNE. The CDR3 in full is CAWRKSGLSSYNEQFF.

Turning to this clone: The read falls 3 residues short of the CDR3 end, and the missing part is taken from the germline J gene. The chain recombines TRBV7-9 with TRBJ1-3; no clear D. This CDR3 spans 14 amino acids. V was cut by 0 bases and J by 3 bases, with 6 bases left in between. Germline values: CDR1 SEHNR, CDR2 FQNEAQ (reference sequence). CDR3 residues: CASSLAGYGNTIYF. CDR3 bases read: TGTGCCAGCAGCTTAGCAGGGTATGGAAACACC. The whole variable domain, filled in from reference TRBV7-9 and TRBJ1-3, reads DTGVSQNPRHKITKRGQNVTFRCDPISEHNRLYWYRQTLGQGPEFLTYFQNEAQLEKSRLLSDRFSAERPKGSFSTLEIQRTEQGDSAMYLCASSLAGYGNTIYFGEGSWLTVV.

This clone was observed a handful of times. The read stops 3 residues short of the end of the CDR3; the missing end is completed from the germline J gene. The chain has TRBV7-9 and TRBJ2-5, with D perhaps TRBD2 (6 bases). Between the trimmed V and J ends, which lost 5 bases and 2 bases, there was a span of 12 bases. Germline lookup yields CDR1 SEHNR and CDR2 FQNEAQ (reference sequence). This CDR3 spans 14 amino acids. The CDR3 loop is CASSPFGGQETQYF. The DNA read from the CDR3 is TGTGCCAGCAGCCCCTTCGGGGGTCAAGAGACC.

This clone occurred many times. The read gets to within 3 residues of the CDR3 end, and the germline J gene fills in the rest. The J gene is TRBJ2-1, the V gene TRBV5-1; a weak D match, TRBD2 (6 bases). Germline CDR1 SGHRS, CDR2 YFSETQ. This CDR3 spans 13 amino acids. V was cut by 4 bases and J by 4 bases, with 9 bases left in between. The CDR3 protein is CASSRLVYNEQFF. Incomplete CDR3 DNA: TGCGCCAGCAGCAGACTAGTTTACAATGAG.

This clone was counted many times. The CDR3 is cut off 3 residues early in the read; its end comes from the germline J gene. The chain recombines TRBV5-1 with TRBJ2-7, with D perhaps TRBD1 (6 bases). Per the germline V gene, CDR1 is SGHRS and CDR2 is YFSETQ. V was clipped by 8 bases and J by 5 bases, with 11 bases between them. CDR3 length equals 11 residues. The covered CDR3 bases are TGCGCCAGTCGAGGGGGACACGAG. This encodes CASRGGHE. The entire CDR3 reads CASRGGHEQYF.

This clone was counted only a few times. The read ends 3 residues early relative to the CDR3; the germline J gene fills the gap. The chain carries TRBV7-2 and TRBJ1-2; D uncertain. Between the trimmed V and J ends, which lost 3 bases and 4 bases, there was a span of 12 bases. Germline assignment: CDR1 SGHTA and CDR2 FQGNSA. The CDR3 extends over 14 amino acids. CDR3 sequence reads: CASSLEQTVYGYTF. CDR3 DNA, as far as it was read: TGTGCCAGCAGCTTGGAACAGACGGTCTATGGC.

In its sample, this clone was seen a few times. CDR3 DNA (partial): TGTGCCAGCAGCCAAGTCCTAACTAGCGGGGGGGCGGAGACC. Amino acid sequence: CASSQVLTSGGAET. Given in full, the CDR3 is CASSQVLTSGGAETQYF. This rearrangement joins TRBV4-2 to TRBJ2-5; 13 bases are shared with TRBD2. The CDR3 goes on 3 residues after the read ends, and that part is filled in from the germline J gene. V lost 1 base and J lost 5; bases outside the gene matches: 7. Germline CDR1 LGHNA, CDR2 YNFKEQ. The CDR3 is 17 amino acids.

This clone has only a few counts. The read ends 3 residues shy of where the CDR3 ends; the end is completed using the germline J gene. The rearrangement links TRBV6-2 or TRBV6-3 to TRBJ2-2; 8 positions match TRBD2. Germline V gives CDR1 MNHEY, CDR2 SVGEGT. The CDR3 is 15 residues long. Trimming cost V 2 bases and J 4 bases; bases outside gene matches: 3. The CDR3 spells CASSYRGGFTGELFF. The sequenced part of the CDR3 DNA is TGTGCCAGCAGTTACCGGGGGGGTTTCACCGGGGAG.